Given below is one T cell receptor (beta chain) in context. Its antigen remains unknown. The data originate from a study of identical twins. Study-level results: Recombination models fit unrelated individuals' TCR alpha sharing but underestimated twins'. A cross-sectional statistical analysis, not follow-up of the same donors, supported the conclusions.

The CDR3 totals 13 residues. Trimming pared 5 bases from V and 9 bases from J, leaving 16 bases between. TCRdb re-analysed the 5' RACE reads in MiXCR, keeping a single row per CDR3 protein. Of 500,000 to 550,000 distinct CDR3 sequences detected, 20% to 25% appear once; the ten largest clones hold around 0.48%. These data were likewise used in another study, on yellow fever vaccine responses in identical twins. This second study says: Twins showed a vaccine T cell response that reportedly seemed partly convergent, partly personalized.

This TCR came from a woman between 18 and 29 years old in good health. The sequenced material came from CD4+ T cells sorted from blood. The V and J genes are TRBV12-3 or TRBV12-4 and TRBJ1-1, with D perhaps TRBD1 (6 bases). The CDR3 DNA sequence: TGTGCCAGCAGTCCGGCCCCCCGGGACAAAGCTTTCTTT. This gives the protein CASSPAPRDKAFF.